These 8 T cell receptor beta chains share one sample of origin, sequenced in a study of blood T cells in healthy people across ages. It was with a sample-barcoded 5' primer and a J-beta primer mix that a second PCR of roughly 7 to 12 cycles was run. TCRdb reprocessed the 5' RACE reads via MiXCR and lists one record per CDR3 protein. Found here are about 1.8 million distinct CDR3 sequences, around half of them singletons; the top ten hold approximately 2.1%. Sequenced input: blood. The receptors shown here come from a woman aged 40-49 years in good health.

The genes are TRBV19 and TRBJ2-1; 7 bases are a match to TRBD1. V dropped 9 bases and J dropped 5; count of bases not matched to a gene: 10. Germline-derived CDR1 and CDR2 are LNHDA and SQIVND (reference sequence). This CDR3 region has 14 residues. CDR3 coding DNA: TGTGCCAGCAACCTCGACAGGGTTGACAATGAGCAGTTCTTC. It encodes CASNLDRVDNEQFF.

The J gene is TRBJ2-3, the V gene TRBV6-5; TRBD1 might be the D (5 bases). Trimming removed 3 bases from V and 3 bases from J, with 16 bases in between. Germline V gene sequence: CDR1 MNHEY, CDR2 SVGAGI. This CDR3 comprises 16 residues. The CDR3 region has the DNA TGTGCCAGCAGTTATAAGATGGGGCGCATAACAGATACGCAGTATTTT. The encoded protein is CASSYKMGRITDTQYF.

This clonotype was found many times. This chain uses TRBV4-2 with TRBJ1-4; D possibly corresponds to TRBD1 (5 bases). V was cut by 6 bases and J by 5 bases, with 13 bases left in between. CDR1 and CDR2 (germline): LGHNA, YNFKEQ. The CDR3 is 14 amino acids. The CDR3 here is CASSEGSGNEKLFF. DNA of the CDR3: TGTGCCAGCAGTGAGGGGTCGGGCAATGAAAAACTGTTTTTT.

This clonotype was counted between two and nine times. V gene TRBV6-6 combines with J gene TRBJ2-1; weak D call: TRBD1 (6 bases). Germline V gives CDR1 MNHNY, CDR2 SVGAGI (reference sequence). This CDR3 has 15 residues. The V end was cut by 0 bases, the J end by 9 bases, with 15 bases between. The CDR3 nucleotides are TGTGCCAGCAGTTACTCGATGGGGGCTAGTGGTGAGCAGTTCTTC. Amino acid sequence: CASSYSMGASGEQFF.

The rearrangement joins TRBV7-9 to TRBJ2-2, with 11 bases that match TRBD2. The CDR3 loop spans 17 amino acids. V lost 3 bases and J lost 0; bases outside the gene matches: 3. CDR1 is SEHNR, CDR2 FQNEAQ, per germline (reference sequence). The DNA for the CDR3 is TGTGCCAGCAGCTTGGCTAGCGGGGGGTCGAACACCGGGGAGCTGTTTTTT. Its translation is CASSLASGGSNTGELFF. The full variable domain, with the rest looked up from reference TRBV7-9 and TRBJ2-2, is DTGVSQNPRHKITKRGQNVTFRCDPISEHNRLYWYRQTLGQGPEFLTYFQNEAQLEKSRLLSDRFSAERPKGSFSTLEIQRTEQGDSAMYLCASSLASGGSNTGELFFGEGSRLTVL.

This chain joins TRBV6-1 and TRBJ2-3, with D maybe TRBD2 (6 bases). Germline CDR1 and CDR2: MNHNS and SASEGT. The CDR3 is 15 residues long. V lost 2 bases and J 4 bases, leaving 13 bases between the germline ends. CDR3 bases: TGTGCCAGCAGTGAATATGGCAGGGAGGCAGATACGCAGTATTTT. As protein: CASSEYGREADTQYF.

In its sample, this clonotype was seen a few times. The V gene is TRBV2, the J gene TRBJ2-1, with 9 bases matching TRBD1. CDR3 length: 14 amino acids. The trim removed 8 bases at V and 6 bases at J, leaving 8 bases unmatched. The germline CDR1 and CDR2 sequences are SNHLY and FYNNEI. The CDR3 coding sequence is TGTGCCAGCCGCCGACAGGGGGGTGGCAATGAGCAGTTCTTC. Residues: CASRRQGGGNEQFF.

The CDR3 DNA follows: TGTGCCAGCAGCCGCGGGACAGTCCTCAACGTCCTGACTTTC. This codes for CASSRGTVLNVLTF. V is TRBV5-6 and J is TRBJ2-6; weak D call: TRBD1 (7 bases). The V end was cut by 4 bases, the J end by 9 bases, with 14 bases between. The CDR3 spans 14 residues. CDR1 is SGHDT, CDR2 YYEEEE, per germline.